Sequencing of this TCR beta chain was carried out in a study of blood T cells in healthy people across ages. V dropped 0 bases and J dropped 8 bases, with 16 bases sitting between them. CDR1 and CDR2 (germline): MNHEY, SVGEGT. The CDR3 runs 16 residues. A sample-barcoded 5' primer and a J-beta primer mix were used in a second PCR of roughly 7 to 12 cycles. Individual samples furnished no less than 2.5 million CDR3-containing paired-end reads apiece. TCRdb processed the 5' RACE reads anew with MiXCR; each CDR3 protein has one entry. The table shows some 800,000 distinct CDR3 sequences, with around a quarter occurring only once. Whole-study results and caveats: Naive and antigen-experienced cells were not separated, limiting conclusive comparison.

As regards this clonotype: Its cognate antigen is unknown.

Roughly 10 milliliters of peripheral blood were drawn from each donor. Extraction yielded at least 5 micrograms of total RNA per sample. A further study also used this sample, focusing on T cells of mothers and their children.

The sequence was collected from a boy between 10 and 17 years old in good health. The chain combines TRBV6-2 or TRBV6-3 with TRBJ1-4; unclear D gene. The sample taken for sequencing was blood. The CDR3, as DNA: TGTGCCAGCAGTTACTCGTTCGCCAGACGAGGGGAAAAACTGTTTTTT. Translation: CASSYSFARRGEKLFF.